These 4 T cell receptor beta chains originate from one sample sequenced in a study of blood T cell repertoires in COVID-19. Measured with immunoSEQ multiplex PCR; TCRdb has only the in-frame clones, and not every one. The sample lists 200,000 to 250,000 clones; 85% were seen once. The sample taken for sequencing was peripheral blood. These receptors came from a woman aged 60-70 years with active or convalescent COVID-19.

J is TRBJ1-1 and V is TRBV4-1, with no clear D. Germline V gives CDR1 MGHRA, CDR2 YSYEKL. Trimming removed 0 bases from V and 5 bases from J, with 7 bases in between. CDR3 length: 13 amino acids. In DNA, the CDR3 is TGCGCCAGCAGCCAAGAATACCGGACTGAAGCTTTCTTT. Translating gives CASSQEYRTEAFF.

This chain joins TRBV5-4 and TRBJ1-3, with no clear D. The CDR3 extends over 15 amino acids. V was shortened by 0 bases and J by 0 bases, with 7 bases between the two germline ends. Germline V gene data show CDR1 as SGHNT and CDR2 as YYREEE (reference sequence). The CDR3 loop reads CASSLDGNSGNTIYF. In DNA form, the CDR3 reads TGTGCCAGCAGCTTGGACGGGAACTCTGGAAACACCATATATTTT.

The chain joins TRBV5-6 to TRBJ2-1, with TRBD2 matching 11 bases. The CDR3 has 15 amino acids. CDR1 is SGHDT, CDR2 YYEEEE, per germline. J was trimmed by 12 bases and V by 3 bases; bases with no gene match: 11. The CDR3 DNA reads TGTGCCAGCAGCTGGAGACTAGCGGGATTTTCGGGGCAGTTCTTC. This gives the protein CASSWRLAGFSGQFF.

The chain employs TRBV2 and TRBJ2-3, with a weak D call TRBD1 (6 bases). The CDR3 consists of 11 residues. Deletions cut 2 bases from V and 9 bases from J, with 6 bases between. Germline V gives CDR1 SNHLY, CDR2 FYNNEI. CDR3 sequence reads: CASSEQGTQYF. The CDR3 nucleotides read TGTGCCAGCAGTGAACAGGGGACGCAGTATTTT.